The sequence of this T cell receptor (beta chain) was determined in a study of CD8+ T cells in alopecia areata. Study details: A 6-month off-drug phase came after tofacitinib, which had lasted 6 to 18 months.

This clone was detected only a few times. Its target is unknown. Study findings and constraints: Normal skin's resident alphabeta T cells are also sequenced in scalp samples. Affected lesional scalp, above all in alopecia totalis/universalis, was more clonal than normal scalp.

Treatment reported: oral pan-JAK inhibitor, 5-10 mg twice daily. CDR3 length equals 17 residues. Germline V gene lookup returns CDR1 MDHEN and CDR2 SYDVKM. Trimming removed 2 bases at V and 7 bases at J, with 22 bases between. Following extraction, RNA underwent reverse transcription to cDNA, which served as the sequencing template. The table came from immunoSEQ multiplex PCR; TCRdb's copy has only in-frame clones and leaves some out. Found here are about 210,000 clones, around three fifths of them singletons; the top ten hold approximately 1.4%. The source material was CD4+ T cells sorted from blood, sampled at week 4, from a patient treated with tofacitinib. This clonotype originated in a human donor with alopecia areata. The chain joins TRBV28 to TRBJ2-3; D remains unclear. CDR3 region: CASSLVQPLQKTHTQYF. DNA for the CDR3: TGTGCCAGCAGTTTAGTTCAGCCACTGCAAAAGACACATACGCAGTATTTT.